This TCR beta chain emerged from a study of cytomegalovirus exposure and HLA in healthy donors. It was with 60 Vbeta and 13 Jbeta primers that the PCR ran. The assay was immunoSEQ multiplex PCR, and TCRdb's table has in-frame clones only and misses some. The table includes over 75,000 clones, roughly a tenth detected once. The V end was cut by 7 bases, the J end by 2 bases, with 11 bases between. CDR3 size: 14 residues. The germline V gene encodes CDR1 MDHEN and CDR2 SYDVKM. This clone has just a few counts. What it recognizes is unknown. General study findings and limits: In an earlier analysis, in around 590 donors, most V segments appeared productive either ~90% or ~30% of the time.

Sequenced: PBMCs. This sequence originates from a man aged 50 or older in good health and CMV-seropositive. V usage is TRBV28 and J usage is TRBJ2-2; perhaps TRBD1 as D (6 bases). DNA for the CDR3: TGTGCCAGCAAGGGGACATCAAACACCGGGGAGCTGTTTTTT. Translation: CASKGTSNTGELFF.